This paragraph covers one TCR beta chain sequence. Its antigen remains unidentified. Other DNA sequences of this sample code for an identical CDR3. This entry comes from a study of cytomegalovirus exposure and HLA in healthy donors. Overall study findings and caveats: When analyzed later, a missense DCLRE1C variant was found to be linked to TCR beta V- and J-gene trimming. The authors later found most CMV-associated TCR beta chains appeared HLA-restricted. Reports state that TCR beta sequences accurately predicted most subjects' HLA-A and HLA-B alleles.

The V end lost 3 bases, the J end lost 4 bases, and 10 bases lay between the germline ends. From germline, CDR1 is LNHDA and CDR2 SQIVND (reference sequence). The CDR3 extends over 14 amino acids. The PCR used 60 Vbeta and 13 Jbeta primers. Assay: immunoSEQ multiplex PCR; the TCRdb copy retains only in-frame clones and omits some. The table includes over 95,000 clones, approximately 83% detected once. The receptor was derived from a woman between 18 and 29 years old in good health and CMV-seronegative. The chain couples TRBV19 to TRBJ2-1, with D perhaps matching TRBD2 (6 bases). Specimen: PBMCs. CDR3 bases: TGTGCCAGTAGTATGGGGGGAGATTACAATGAGCAGTTCTTC. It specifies CASSMGGDYNEQFF.